These 27 T cell receptor beta chains share one sample of origin, sequenced in a study of T cells in Graves' hyperthyroidism and ophthalmopathy. It was RNA transcripts that yielded the amplified TCR beta CDR3 regions. When the TCR CDR3 underwent first-round RT-PCR, the HTBI primer set was used. TCRdb analysed the multiplex PCR reads with MiXCR anew, one entry per CDR3 protein. The sample lists hundreds of thousands of distinct CDR3 sequences, 20% to 30% occurring once. The sample was blood. These receptors were collected from a man aged 50 to 59 with Graves' hyperthyroidism.

This CDR3 is CASSLEQTEAFF. The DNA for the CDR3 is TGTGCCAGCAGTCTGGAGCAAACTGAAGCTTTCTTT. The V call is TRBV6-1, the J call TRBJ1-1; D remains unclear. In germline, CDR1 is MNHNS, CDR2 SASEGT. The CDR3 loop spans 12 amino acids. Deletions cut 5 bases from V and 5 bases from J, with 9 bases between.

The table lists this clonotype with a few counts. This chain links TRBV19 with TRBJ2-7; 7 bases fit TRBD2. This CDR3 is built from 15 residues. CDR1 and CDR2 from the germline V gene are LNHDA and SQIVND (reference sequence). Trimming cost V 7 bases and J 1 base; bases outside gene matches: 10. CDR3 loop: CASTASGGRSYEQYF. The DNA for the CDR3 is TGTGCCAGTACTGCTTCGGGGGGACGTTCCTACGAGCAGTACTTC.

This clonotype has ten or more counts. V and J are TRBV2 and TRBJ2-1, with TRBD2 matching 9 bases. J lost 7 bases, V lost 4 bases, and 8 bases had no gene match. Germline V gene lookup returns CDR1 SNHLY and CDR2 FYNNEI. This CDR3 region has 15 residues. CDR3 loop: CASSGLAGIINEQFF. In nucleotides, the CDR3 is TGTGCCAGCAGTGGTCTAGCGGGAATCATAAATGAGCAGTTCTTC.

The V gene is TRBV19, the J gene TRBJ1-5, with no clear D. The CDR3 sequence is 16 residues long. Germline values: CDR1 LNHDA, CDR2 SQIVND (reference sequence). V lost 4 bases, J lost 0 bases, and 13 bases lay in between. CDR3 sequence: CASSNQGGPSNQPQHF. CDR3 nucleotide sequence: TGTGCCAGTAGTAACCAAGGCGGGCCTAGCAATCAGCCCCAGCATTTT. Complete variable domain (other parts from reference TRBV19 and TRBJ1-5): DGGITQSPKYLFRKEGQNVTLSCEQNLNHDAMYWYRQDPGQGLRLIYYSQIVNDFQKGDIAEGYSVSREKKESFPLTVTSAQKNPTAFYLCASSNQGGPSNQPQHFGDGTRLSIL.

This sequence joins TRBV7-9 and TRBJ1-1, with 7 bases fitting TRBD1. Germline CDR1 SEHNR, CDR2 FQNEAQ (reference sequence). This CDR3 is 14 amino acids long. Unmatched junction bases numbered 5, after V lost 0 bases and J lost 7 bases. CDR3 sequence (DNA): TGTGCCAGCAGCTTAGCGGGACAGATAATTGAAGCTTTCTTT. Amino acids: CASSLAGQIIEAFF.

This clonotype appeared a few times. The J gene is TRBJ1-2, the V gene TRBV5-6; 7 bases fit TRBD1. CDR1 and CDR2 from the germline V gene are SGHDT and YYEEEE. The CDR3 is 12 residues long. V dropped 2 bases and J dropped 8; count of bases not matched to a gene: 3. In DNA form, the CDR3 reads TGTGCCAGCAGCTTAAGGGGGCTCGGCTACACCTTC. Protein product: CASSLRGLGYTF.

The chain joins TRBV18 to TRBJ1-2, with 8 bases fitting TRBD1. The CDR3 sequence is 13 residues long. Germline lookup yields CDR1 KGHSH and CDR2 LQKENI. V lost 1 base to trimming and J lost 8 bases; unmatched junction nucleotides: 3. The CDR3 reads CASSPRGQDGYTF. As DNA, the CDR3 is TGTGCCAGCTCACCACGGGGACAGGACGGCTACACCTTC. Complete variable domain (other parts from reference TRBV18 and TRBJ1-2): NAGVMQNPRHLVRRRGQEARLRCSPMKGHSHVYWYRQLPEEGLKFMVYLQKENIIDESGMPKERFSAEFPKEGPSILRIQQVVRGDSAAYFCASSPRGQDGYTFGSGTRLTVV.

This clonotype has ten or more counts. The gene calls are TRBV7-9 and TRBJ2-7, with D possibly being TRBD2 (6 bases). The germline V gene encodes CDR1 SEHNR and CDR2 FQNEAQ (reference sequence). The CDR3 covers 16 residues. Deletions cut 5 bases from V and 0 bases from J, with 17 bases between. CDR3 in DNA: TGTGCCAGCAGCCCACCGGGGGTGGGCAGCTCCTACGAGCAGTACTTC. Protein sequence: CASSPPGVGSSYEQYF.

The sample holds a few counts of this clonotype. The rearrangement uses TRBV7-9 and TRBJ2-7; D is perhaps TRBD2 (5 bases). This CDR3 comprises 13 residues. CDR1 is SEHNR and CDR2 is FQNEAQ in the germline V gene (reference sequence). V was shortened by 5 bases and J by 2 bases, with 10 bases between the two germline ends. DNA of the CDR3: TGTGCCAGCAGCGTGACCGGGACCTACGAGCAGTACTTC. Its protein product is CASSVTGTYEQYF.

The chain couples TRBV6-2 or TRBV6-3 to TRBJ1-2; D unresolved. This CDR3 has 11 amino acids. Deletions cut 6 bases from V and 6 bases from J, with 8 bases between. Germline values: CDR1 MNHEY, CDR2 SVGEGT. CDR3 bases: TGTGCCAGCAGCCGCGGGAATGGCTACACCTTC. Protein product: CASSRGNGYTF.

This clonotype was seen ten or more times. The chain recombines TRBV28 with TRBJ1-1; 7 bases align to TRBD1. The CDR3 spans 15 residues. V gave up 5 bases and J gave up 6 bases; unmatched junction bases: 12. CDR1 is MDHEN, CDR2 SYDVKM, per germline. The DNA for the CDR3 is TGTGCCAGCAGTCTCCTCGCAGGGGGTTCCGCTGAAGCTTTCTTT. This codes for CASSLLAGGSAEAFF.

The V call is TRBV7-9, the J call TRBJ1-1; D gene uncertain. Trimming took off 1 base at V and 10 bases at J, with 16 bases between the two ends. CDR1 and CDR2 from the germline V gene are SEHNR and FQNEAQ (reference sequence). CDR3 size: 14 residues. The CDR3, as DNA: TGTGCCAGCAGCTTAGATTTTTCCGTTCCTGGAGCTTTCTTT. It translates to CASSLDFSVPGAFF.

This clonotype has only a few counts. The chain uses TRBV20-1 and TRBJ2-7; 8 positions match TRBD2. The germline gives CDR1 DFQATT, CDR2 SNEGSKA (reference sequence). The CDR3 loop spans 13 amino acids. The trim removed 5 bases at V and 3 bases at J, leaving 6 bases unmatched. CDR3 residues: CSAPAGLDYEQYF. CDR3 sequence (DNA): TGCAGTGCTCCGGCGGGACTAGACTACGAGCAGTACTTC.

The rearrangement joins TRBV5-5 to TRBJ2-5, with a weak D call TRBD1 (5 bases). Trimming removed 6 bases from V and 5 bases from J, with 17 bases in between. CDR3 size: 14 residues. In germline, CDR1 is SGHKS, CDR2 YYEKEE (reference sequence). The CDR3 nucleotides are TGTGCCAGCACGCCCTTCTGGGGCGGCGAGACCCAGTACTTC. It codes for CASTPFWGGETQYF.

The chain couples TRBV19 to TRBJ1-1; tentative D call: TRBD1 (6 bases). Trimming pared 0 bases from V and 4 bases from J, leaving 12 bases between. The CDR3 has 15 residues. Germline values: CDR1 LNHDA, CDR2 SQIVND (reference sequence). CDR3 in amino acids: CASSIEGGRITEAFF. The CDR3 bases are TGTGCCAGTAGTATAGAGGGGGGCCGGATCACTGAAGCTTTCTTT.

Ten or more counts support this clonotype. Written as DNA, the CDR3 is TGTGCCAGCAGCCATGTGACTAGCGGCCTCTCGGAGACCCAGTACTTC. Its protein product is CASSHVTSGLSETQYF. The chain has TRBV3-1 and TRBJ2-5; 9 positions agree with TRBD2. Germline V gene data show CDR1 as LGHDT and CDR2 as YNNKEL (reference sequence). The V and J ends lost 3 bases and 5 bases, in that order; junction bases with no gene match: 10. CDR3 length: 16 residues.

This clonotype was found many times. The J gene is TRBJ2-7, the V gene TRBV18; D is ambiguous. The CDR3 extends over 11 amino acids. Trimming removed 6 bases at V and 7 bases at J, with 10 bases between. The germline gives CDR1 KGHSH, CDR2 LQKENI. This CDR3 reads CASSPGEEQYF. The CDR3 region has the DNA TGTGCCAGCTCCCCGGGTGAGGAGCAGTACTTC.

This clonotype occurred many times. V usage is TRBV27 and J usage is TRBJ2-3; possible D gene TRBD1, 5 bases. In germline, CDR1 is MNHEY, CDR2 SMNVEV (reference sequence). V lost 5 bases and J lost 1, with 13 bases in between. This CDR3 has 15 amino acids. The CDR3: CASSPFREGTDTQYF. For the CDR3, the DNA is TGTGCCAGCAGTCCCTTCAGGGAAGGCACAGATACGCAGTATTTT.

This clonotype was observed a few times. V and J are TRBV14 and TRBJ2-7; D not certain. Trimming left V 0 bases short and J 7 bases short, with 4 bases between. This CDR3 contains 11 residues. Per germline, CDR1 SGHDN and CDR2 FVKESK. CDR3 protein: CASSQEREQYF. The CDR3 nucleotides are TGTGCCAGCAGCCAAGAGCGTGAGCAGTACTTC.

The chain links TRBV11-3 to TRBJ2-1; TRBD2 agrees at 15 bases. Germline V gives CDR1 SGHNT, CDR2 YENEEA. The CDR3 is 18 residues long. Germline trimming cut 4 bases from V and 8 bases from J; bases unmatched to any gene: 12. Here the CDR3 DNA reads TGTGCCAGCAGCTCTGCGGGACTAGCGGGAGGCCCCGCCGATGAGCAGTTCTTC. It specifies CASSSAGLAGGPADEQFF.

In its sample, this clonotype was seen a few times. This chain connects TRBV20-1 to TRBJ2-1, with 8 positions matching TRBD2. V shed 8 bases and J 3 bases; nucleotides not matched to a gene: 3. The CDR3 is made up of 12 amino acids. CDR1 is DFQATT, CDR2 SNEGSKA, per germline (reference sequence). In DNA form, the CDR3 reads TGCAGTTTAGCGGGGATCTACAATGAGCAGTTCTTC. Its translation: CSLAGIYNEQFF.

The CDR3 bases are TGTGCCAGCAGCTTTGACATGAACACTGAAGCTTTCTTT. It specifies CASSFDMNTEAFF. The chain combines TRBV7-6 with TRBJ1-1; D not resolved. The V gene's germline CDR1 is SGHVS and CDR2 FNYEAQ. Trimming left V 3 bases short and J 0 bases short, with 5 bases between. The length of the CDR3 is 13 residues. Combining the CDR3 with reference TRBV7-6 and TRBJ1-1 gives the whole variable domain GAGVSQSPRYKVTKRGQDVALRCDPISGHVSLYWYRQALGQGPEFLTYFNYEAQQDKSGLPNDRFSAERPEGSISTLTIQRTEQRDSAMYRCASSFDMNTEAFFGQGTRLTVV.

This rearrangement joins TRBV5-1 to TRBJ2-7; D could derive from TRBD1 or TRBD2 (5 bases each). The CDR3 spans 14 residues. Germline V gene sequence: CDR1 SGHRS, CDR2 YFSETQ. Trimming took 0 bases from V and 6 from J, leaving 13 bases between them. The CDR3 loop is CASSLGQGRGEQYF. CDR3 nucleotide sequence: TGCGCCAGCAGCTTGGGGCAGGGACGGGGCGAGCAGTACTTC.

In this sample, this clonotype turned up many times. V and J are TRBV11-2 and TRBJ2-1; unclear D gene. Deletions cut 5 bases from V and 2 bases from J, with 13 bases between. This CDR3 region has 15 residues. Germline values: CDR1 SGHAT, CDR2 FQNNGV. CDR3 amino acids: CASSDLLTPYNEQFF. Written as DNA, the CDR3 is TGTGCCAGCAGCGACCTGCTTACCCCCTACAATGAGCAGTTCTTC.

This clonotype turned up a few times. The chain combines TRBV12-3 or TRBV12-4 with TRBJ2-2; D is undetermined. CDR3 size: 13 residues. V was trimmed by 1 base and J by 6 bases, leaving 6 bases between them. CDR3: CASSLDHAGELFF. CDR3 DNA: TGTGCCAGCAGTTTAGACCATGCCGGGGAGCTGTTTTTT.

CDR3 loop: CASSLGRQQEVVGTF. CDR3 DNA sequence: TGCGCCAGCAGCTTGGGTCGACAACAGGAAGTCGTGGGCACCTTC. The chain has TRBV5-1 and TRBJ1-2; the D gene is possibly TRBD1 (5 bases). V gave up 0 bases and J gave up 13 bases, with 22 bases separating them. This CDR3 comprises 15 residues. Germline V gene lookup returns CDR1 SGHRS and CDR2 YFSETQ.

This chain connects TRBV19 to TRBJ2-2; D possibly corresponds to TRBD2 (5 bases). The length of the CDR3 is 15 residues. Germline V gene lookup returns CDR1 LNHDA and CDR2 SQIVND (reference sequence). V lost 5 bases and J lost 5, with 15 bases in between. CDR3 amino acids: CASSPRGQWTGELFF. The DNA for the CDR3 is TGTGCCAGTAGTCCCAGAGGGCAGTGGACCGGGGAGCTGTTTTTT.